The sequence of this TCR beta chain was determined in a study of blood T cell repertoires in COVID-19. As for the study in general: Specimens from acute and convalescent COVID-19 originated in the United States, Italy and Spain. Sample material is recorded as cDNA or gDNA derived from T cells, B-cell-depleted T cells, or PBMCs.

V dropped 2 bases and J dropped 2; count of bases not matched to a gene: 7. The CDR3 runs to 16 residues. Germline V lookup: CDR1 MNHNS, CDR2 SASEGT. As handled by the study authors: Estimation of nucleated cell counts was performed using reference gene primer amplification. Profiled with immunoSEQ multiplex PCR; TCRdb holds only in-frame clones, not every one. That table furnishes V, J and clone size, whereas the DNA furnished D and trimming. This table holds 200,000 or so clones, roughly 80% found once. The genes are TRBV6-1 and TRBJ2-7; the match to TRBD1 covers 9 bases. The receptor comes from a woman in her fifties or sixties with acute or convalescent COVID-19. What was sequenced was peripheral blood. DNA of the CDR3: TGTGCCAGCAGTGAACGGCCCGGGACAGGGACCTACGAGCAGTACTTC. Protein: CASSERPGTGTYEQYF.